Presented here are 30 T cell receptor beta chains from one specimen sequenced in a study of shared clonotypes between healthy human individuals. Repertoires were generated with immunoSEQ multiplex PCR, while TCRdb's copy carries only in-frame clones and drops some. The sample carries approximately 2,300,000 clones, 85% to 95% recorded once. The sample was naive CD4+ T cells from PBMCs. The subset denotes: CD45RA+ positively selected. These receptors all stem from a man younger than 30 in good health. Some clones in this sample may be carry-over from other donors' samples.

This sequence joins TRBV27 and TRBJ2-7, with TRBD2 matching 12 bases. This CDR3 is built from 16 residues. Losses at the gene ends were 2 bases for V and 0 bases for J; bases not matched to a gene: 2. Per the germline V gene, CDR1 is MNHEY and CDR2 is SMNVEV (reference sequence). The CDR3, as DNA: TGTGCCAGCAGTTTAACTAGCGGGAGGACCTCCTACGAGCAGTACTTC. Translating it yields CASSLTSGRTSYEQYF.

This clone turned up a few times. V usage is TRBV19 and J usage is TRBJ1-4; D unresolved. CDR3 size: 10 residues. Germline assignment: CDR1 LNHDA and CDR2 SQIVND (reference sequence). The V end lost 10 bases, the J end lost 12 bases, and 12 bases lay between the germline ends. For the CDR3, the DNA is TGTGCCACCGCGAGTTTAGAACTGTTTTTT. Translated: CATASLELFF.

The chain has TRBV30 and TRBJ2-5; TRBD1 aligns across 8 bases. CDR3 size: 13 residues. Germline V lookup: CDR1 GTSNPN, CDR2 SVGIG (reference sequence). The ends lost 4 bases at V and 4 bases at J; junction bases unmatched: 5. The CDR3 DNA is TGTGCCTGGAATTCAGGGGGCGCAGAGACCCAGTACTTC. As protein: CAWNSGGAETQYF.

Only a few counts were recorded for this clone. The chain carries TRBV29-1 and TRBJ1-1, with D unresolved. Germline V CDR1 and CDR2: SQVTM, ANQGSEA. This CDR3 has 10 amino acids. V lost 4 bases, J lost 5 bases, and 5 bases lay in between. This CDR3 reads CSVGETEAFF. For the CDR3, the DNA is TGCAGCGTTGGAGAAACTGAAGCTTTCTTT.

CDR3 DNA: TGTGCCAGCAGTGAATCGGGGACTCTCTCCTACAATGAGCAGTTCTTC. Encoded protein: CASSESGTLSYNEQFF. This chain uses TRBV2 with TRBJ2-1, with D perhaps TRBD2 (6 bases). The CDR3 consists of 16 residues. V lost 2 bases and J 0 bases, leaving 11 bases between the germline ends. Germline lookup yields CDR1 SNHLY and CDR2 FYNNEI.

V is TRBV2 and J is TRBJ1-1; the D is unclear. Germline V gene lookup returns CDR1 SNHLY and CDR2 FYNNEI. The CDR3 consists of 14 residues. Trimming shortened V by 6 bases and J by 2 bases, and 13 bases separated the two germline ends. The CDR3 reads CASSAYGVNTEAFF. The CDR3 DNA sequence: TGTGCCAGCAGCGCCTACGGCGTCAACACTGAAGCTTTCTTT. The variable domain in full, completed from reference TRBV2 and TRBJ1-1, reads EPEVTQTPSHQVTQMGQEVILRCVPISNHLYFYWYRQILGQKVEFLVSFYNNEISEKSEIFDDQFSVERPDGSNFTLKIRSTKLEDSAMYFCASSAYGVNTEAFFGQGTRLTVV.

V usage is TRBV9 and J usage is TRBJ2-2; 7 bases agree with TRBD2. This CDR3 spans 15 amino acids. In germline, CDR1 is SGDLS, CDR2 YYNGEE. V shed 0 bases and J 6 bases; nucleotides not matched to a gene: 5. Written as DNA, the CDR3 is TGTGCCAGCAGCGTAGCTGGTCGGGGGGCCGGGGAGCTGTTTTTT. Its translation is CASSVAGRGAGELFF.

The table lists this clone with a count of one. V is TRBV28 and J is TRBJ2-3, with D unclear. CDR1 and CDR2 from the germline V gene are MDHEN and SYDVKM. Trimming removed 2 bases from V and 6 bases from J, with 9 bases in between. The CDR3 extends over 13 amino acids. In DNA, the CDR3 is TGTGCCAGCAGTTTACCAGGCGCGGATACGCAGTATTTT. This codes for CASSLPGADTQYF.

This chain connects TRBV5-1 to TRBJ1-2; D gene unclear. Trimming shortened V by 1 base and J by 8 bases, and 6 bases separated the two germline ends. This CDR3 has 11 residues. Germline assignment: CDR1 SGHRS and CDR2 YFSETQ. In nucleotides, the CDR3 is TGCGCCAGCAGCTTGAACGGCGGCTACACCTTC. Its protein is CASSLNGGYTF.

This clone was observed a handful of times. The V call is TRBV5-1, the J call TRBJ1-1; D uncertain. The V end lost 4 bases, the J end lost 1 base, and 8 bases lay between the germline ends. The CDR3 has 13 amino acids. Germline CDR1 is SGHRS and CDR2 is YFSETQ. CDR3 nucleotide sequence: TGCGCCAGCAGCGTGATTAGGAACACTGAAGCTTTCTTT. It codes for CASSVIRNTEAFF.

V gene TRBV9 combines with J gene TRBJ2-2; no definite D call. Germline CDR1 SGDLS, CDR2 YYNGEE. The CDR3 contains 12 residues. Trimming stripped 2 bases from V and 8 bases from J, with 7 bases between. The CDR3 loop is CASSVLRGELFF. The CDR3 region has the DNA TGTGCCAGCAGCGTTTTGAGGGGGGAGCTGTTTTTT.

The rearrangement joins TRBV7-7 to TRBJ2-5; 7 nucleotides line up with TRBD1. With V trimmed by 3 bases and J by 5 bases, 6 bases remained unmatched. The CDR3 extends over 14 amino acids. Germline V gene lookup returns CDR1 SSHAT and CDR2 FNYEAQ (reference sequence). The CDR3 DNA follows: TGTGCCAGCAGCTTCGCTGACAGGGACGAGACCCAGTACTTC. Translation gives CASSFADRDETQYF.

The CDR3 DNA follows: TGTGCCAGCAGCTGTCTATTGTACGAGCAGTACTTC. It codes for CASSCLLYEQYF. The rearrangement links TRBV21-1 to TRBJ2-7; the D call of TRBD2 is as the table states it, not checked on the DNA. TRBV21-1 represents a pseudogene. The CDR3 covers 12 residues.

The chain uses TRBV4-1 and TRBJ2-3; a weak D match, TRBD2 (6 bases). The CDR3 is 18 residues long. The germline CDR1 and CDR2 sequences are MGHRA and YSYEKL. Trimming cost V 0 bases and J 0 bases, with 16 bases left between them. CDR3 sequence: CASSQERFAGTSTDTQYF. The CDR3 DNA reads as TGCGCCAGCAGCCAAGAAAGGTTTGCGGGGACTAGCACAGATACGCAGTATTTT.

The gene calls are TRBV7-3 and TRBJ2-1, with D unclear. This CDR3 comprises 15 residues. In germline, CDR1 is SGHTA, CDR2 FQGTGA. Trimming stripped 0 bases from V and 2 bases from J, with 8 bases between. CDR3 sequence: CASSLTTVTYNEQFF. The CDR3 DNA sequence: TGTGCCAGCAGCTTAACCACGGTAACCTACAATGAGCAGTTCTTC.

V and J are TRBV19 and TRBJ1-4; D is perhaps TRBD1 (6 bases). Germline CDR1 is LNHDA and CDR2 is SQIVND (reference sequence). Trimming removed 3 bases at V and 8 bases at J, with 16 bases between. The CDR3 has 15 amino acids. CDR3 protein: CASSIRGGKGEKLFF. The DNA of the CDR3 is TGTGCCAGTAGTATCCGAGGGGGTAAAGGGGAAAAACTGTTTTTT.

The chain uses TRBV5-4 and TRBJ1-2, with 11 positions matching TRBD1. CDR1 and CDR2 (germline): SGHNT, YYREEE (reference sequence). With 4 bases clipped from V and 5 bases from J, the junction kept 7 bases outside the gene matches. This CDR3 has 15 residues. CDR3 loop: CASSPGQGAGYGYTF. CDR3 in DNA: TGTGCCAGCAGCCCCGGACAGGGGGCTGGATATGGCTACACCTTC.

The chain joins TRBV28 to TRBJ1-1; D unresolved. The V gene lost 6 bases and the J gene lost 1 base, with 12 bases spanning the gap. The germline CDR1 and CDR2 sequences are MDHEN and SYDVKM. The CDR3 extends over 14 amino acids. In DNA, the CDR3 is TGTGCCAGCAGGACCACACGGAGGAACACTGAAGCTTTCTTT. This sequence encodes CASRTTRRNTEAFF. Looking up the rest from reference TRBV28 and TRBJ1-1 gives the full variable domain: DVKVTQSSRYLVKRTGEKVFLECVQDMDHENMFWYRQDPGLGLRLIYFSYDVKMKEKGDIPEGYSVSREKKERFSLILESASTNQTSMYLCASRTTRRNTEAFFGQGTRLTVV.

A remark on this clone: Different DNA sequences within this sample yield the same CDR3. The CDR3 DNA follows: TGTGCCAGCAGTGGGCCCCCCGGCTACGAGCAGTACTTC. Protein product: CASSGPPGYEQYF. The chain joins TRBV28 to TRBJ2-7; D is ambiguous. The CDR3 extends over 13 amino acids. In germline, CDR1 is MDHEN, CDR2 SYDVKM. Deletions cut 5 bases from V and 3 bases from J, with 11 bases between.

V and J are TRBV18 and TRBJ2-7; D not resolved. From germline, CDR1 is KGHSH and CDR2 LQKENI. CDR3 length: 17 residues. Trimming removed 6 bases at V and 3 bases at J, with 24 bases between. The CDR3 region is CASSITGSASSFYEQYF. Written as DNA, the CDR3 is TGTGCCAGCTCCATAACCGGGTCGGCGAGCTCTTTCTACGAGCAGTACTTC.

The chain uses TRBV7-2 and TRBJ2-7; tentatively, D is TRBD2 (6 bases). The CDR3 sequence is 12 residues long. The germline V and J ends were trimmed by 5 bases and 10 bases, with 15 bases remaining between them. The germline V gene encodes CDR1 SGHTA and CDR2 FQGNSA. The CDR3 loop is CASSPGGGVQYF. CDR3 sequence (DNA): TGTGCCAGCAGCCCCGGGGGAGGAGTACAGTACTTC.

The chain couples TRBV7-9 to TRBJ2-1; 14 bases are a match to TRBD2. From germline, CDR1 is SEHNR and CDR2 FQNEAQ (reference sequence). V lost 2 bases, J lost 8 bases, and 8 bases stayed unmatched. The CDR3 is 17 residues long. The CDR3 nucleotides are TGTGCCAGCAGCTTACCAACCGGGACTAGCGGGAGAGATGAGCAGTTCTTC. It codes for CASSLPTGTSGRDEQFF.

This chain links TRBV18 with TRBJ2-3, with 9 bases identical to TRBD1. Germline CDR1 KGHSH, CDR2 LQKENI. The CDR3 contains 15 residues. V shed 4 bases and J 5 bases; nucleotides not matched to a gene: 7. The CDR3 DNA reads TGTGCCAGCTCACAGGGGACAGGGATGCAAGATACGCAGTATTTT. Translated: CASSQGTGMQDTQYF.

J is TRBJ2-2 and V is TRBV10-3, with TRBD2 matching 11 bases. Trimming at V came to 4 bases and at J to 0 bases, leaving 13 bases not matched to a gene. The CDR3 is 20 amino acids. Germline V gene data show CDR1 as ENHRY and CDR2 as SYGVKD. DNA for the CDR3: TGTGCCATCAGTGGATCGGTGCCTAGCGGGAGGAACGCGAACACCGGGGAGCTGTTTTTT. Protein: CAISGSVPSGRNANTGELFF.

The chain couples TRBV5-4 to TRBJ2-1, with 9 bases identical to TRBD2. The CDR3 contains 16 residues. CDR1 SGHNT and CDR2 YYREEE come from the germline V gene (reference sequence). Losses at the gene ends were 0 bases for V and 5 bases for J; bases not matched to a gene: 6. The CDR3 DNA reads TGTGCCAGCAGCTTGGCGGCTAGCGGGATGAACAATGAGCAGTTCTTC. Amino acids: CASSLAASGMNNEQFF.

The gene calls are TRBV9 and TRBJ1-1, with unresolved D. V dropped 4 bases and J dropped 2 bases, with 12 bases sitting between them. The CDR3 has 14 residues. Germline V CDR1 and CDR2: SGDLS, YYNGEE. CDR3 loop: CASSSPPFNTEAFF. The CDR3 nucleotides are TGTGCCAGCAGCTCACCCCCTTTTAACACTGAAGCTTTCTTT.

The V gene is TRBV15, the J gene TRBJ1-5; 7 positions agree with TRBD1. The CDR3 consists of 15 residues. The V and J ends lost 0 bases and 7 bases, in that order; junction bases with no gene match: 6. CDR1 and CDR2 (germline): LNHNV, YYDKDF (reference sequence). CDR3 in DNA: TGTGCCACCAGCAGAGATCGGGCAGGGGGACAGCCCCAGCATTTT. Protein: CATSRDRAGGQPQHF. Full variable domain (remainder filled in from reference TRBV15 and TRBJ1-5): DAMVIQNPRYQVTQFGKPVTLSCSQTLNHNVMYWYQQKSSQAPKLLFHYYDKDFNNEADTPDNFQSRRPNTSFCFLDIRSPGLGDTAMYLCATSRDRAGGQPQHFGDGTRLSIL.

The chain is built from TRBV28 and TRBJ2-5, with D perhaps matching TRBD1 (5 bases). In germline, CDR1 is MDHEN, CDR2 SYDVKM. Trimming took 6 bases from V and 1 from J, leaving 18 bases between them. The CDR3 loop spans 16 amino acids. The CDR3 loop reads CASSSRQSPIQETQYF. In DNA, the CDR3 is TGTGCCAGCAGCTCAAGACAGAGTCCTATCCAAGAGACCCAGTACTTC.

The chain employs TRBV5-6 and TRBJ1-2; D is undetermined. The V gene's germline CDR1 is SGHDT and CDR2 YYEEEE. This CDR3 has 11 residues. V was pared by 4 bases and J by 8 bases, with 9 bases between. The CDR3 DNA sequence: TGTGCCAGCAGCCCCGGCCGGGGCTACACCTTC. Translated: CASSPGRGYTF.

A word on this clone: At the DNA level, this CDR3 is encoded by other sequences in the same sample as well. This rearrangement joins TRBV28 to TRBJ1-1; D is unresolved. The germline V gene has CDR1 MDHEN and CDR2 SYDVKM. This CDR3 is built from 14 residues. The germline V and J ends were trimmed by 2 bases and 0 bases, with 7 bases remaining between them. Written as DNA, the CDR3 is TGTGCCAGCAGTTTAGGTACCATGAACACTGAAGCTTTCTTT. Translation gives CASSLGTMNTEAFF.